Presented here are 16 T cell receptor beta chains from one specimen sequenced in a study of T cells in Graves' hyperthyroidism and ophthalmopathy (dated by TCRdb to the late 2010s). The library came from multiplex PCR. TCRdb shows the sequencer as Illumina HiSeq 2000. The TCR beta CDR3 regions were amplified from the RNA transcripts. The first round of RT-PCR for the TCR CDR3 was performed with the HTBI primer set and the Qiagen OneStep RT-PCR kit. TCRdb cleaned the public reads at Q25 with fastp, built clones with MiXCR and kept in-frame beta chains. Entries that share a CDR3 protein sequence are merged under the most common genes and DNA. The table for this sample lists a few hundred thousand distinct CDR3 sequences; just over 14% of them were counted only once. 10% to 15% of the sample is taken by the ten largest. The material sequenced was blood. The receptors originated from a woman aged 40 to 50 with Graves' hyperthyroidism that later progressed to Graves' ophthalmopathy.

This clonotype was seen a few times. This chain joins TRBV20-1 and TRBJ2-7, with 9 bases aligning to TRBD1. V lost 2 bases and J lost 4; bases outside the gene matches: 6. Germline loops: CDR1 DFQATT, CDR2 SNEGSKA (reference sequence). The CDR3 contains 14 residues. The CDR3 region is CSARYRGLVYEQYF. The CDR3 DNA reads as TGCAGTGCTAGATACAGGGGGCTCGTTTACGAGCAGTACTTC.

The chain employs TRBV15 and TRBJ2-4; no firm D call. Germline V gene data show CDR1 as LNHNV and CDR2 as YYDKDF (reference sequence). V lost 0 bases, J lost 5 bases, and 2 bases lay in between. This CDR3 is 12 amino acids long. This CDR3 reads CATSRDENIQYF. The CDR3 DNA reads TGTGCCACCAGCAGAGATGAAAACATTCAGTACTTC.

In this sample, this clonotype turned up many times. J is TRBJ1-1 and V is TRBV7-3; D remains unclear. V was cut by 1 base and J by 0 bases, with 6 bases left in between. The CDR3 runs 14 residues. The germline CDR1 and CDR2 sequences are SGHTA and FQGTGA. The CDR3: CASSLRRVNTEAFF. CDR3 nucleotides: TGTGCCAGCAGCTTAAGACGGGTGAACACTGAAGCTTTCTTT.

This clonotype has a count of ten or more. The rearrangement joins TRBV20-1 to TRBJ2-5, with 10 bases aligning to TRBD1. CDR1 DFQATT and CDR2 SNEGSKA come from the germline V gene (reference sequence). Trimming removed 0 bases from V and 4 bases from J; junction bases left unmatched: 8. The CDR3 loop spans 16 amino acids. This chain's CDR3 is CSARDLGTGVRETQYF. The CDR3 DNA reads TGCAGTGCTAGAGATCTCGGGACAGGGGTGAGAGAGACCCAGTACTTC.

Concerning this clonotype: A read error is possible here, since a much larger clone lies one base away. The chain recombines TRBV6-2 or TRBV6-3 with TRBJ1-1; D gene unclear. V lost 6 bases to trimming and J lost 8 bases, with 16 bases between them. The CDR3 covers 13 residues. Per the germline V gene, CDR1 is MNHEY and CDR2 is SVGEGT. The CDR3 sequence: CASSPDIHREAFF. CDR3 sequence (DNA): TGTGCCAGCAGCCCCGACATACACCGAGAAGCTTTCTTT.

This clonotype was detected many times. The gene calls are TRBV6-1 and TRBJ2-5, with D possibly TRBD2 on 6 matching bases. With 7 bases removed from V and 5 bases from J, the gap between germline ends came to 17 bases. The length of the CDR3 is 14 residues. The germline V gene encodes CDR1 MNHNS and CDR2 SASEGT. The CDR3 region has the DNA TGTGCCAGCATCCCTCACCCTGGGGGGGAGACCCAGTACTTC. Translating it yields CASIPHPGGETQYF.

This clonotype was seen repeatedly, ten times or more. The chain has TRBV3-1 and TRBJ2-3, with a tentative D call TRBD2 (7 bases). CDR1 LGHDT and CDR2 YNNKEL come from the germline V gene (reference sequence). Between the trimmed V and J ends, which lost 0 bases and 8 bases, there was a span of 15 bases. This CDR3 region has 15 residues. This CDR3 is CASSQDSIGGATQYF. In nucleotides, the CDR3 is TGTGCCAGCAGCCAAGACTCCATAGGGGGGGCTACGCAGTATTTT.

This clonotype was detected many times. The chain is built from TRBV20-1 and TRBJ1-1; a possible D gene is TRBD1 (5 bases). The CDR3 has 14 residues. V was pared by 5 bases and J by 3 bases, with 16 bases between. Germline V gene sequence: CDR1 DFQATT, CDR2 SNEGSKA (reference sequence). The CDR3: CSADRATVHTEAFF. CDR3 sequence (DNA): TGCAGTGCTGACCGGGCGACAGTACACACTGAAGCTTTCTTT.

This clonotype came up many times. This chain uses TRBV2 with TRBJ2-3; 7 bases map to TRBD2. The junction had 13 bases not matched to a gene; V was cut back by 6 bases and J by 1 base. Germline V gene data show CDR1 as SNHLY and CDR2 as FYNNEI. This CDR3 contains 17 residues. In DNA form, the CDR3 reads TGTGCCAGCAGCTCGACACCTCTAGCGGATCGCACAGATACGCAGTATTTT. This codes for CASSSTPLADRTDTQYF.

The chain recombines TRBV5-1 with TRBJ2-5; 10 nucleotides align to TRBD2. The CDR3 is 14 amino acids. The V gene end was trimmed by 6 bases and the J gene end by 3 bases; junction bases not matched to a gene: 5. Germline CDR1 and CDR2: SGHRS and YFSETQ. The CDR3 DNA is TGCGCCAGCACCCTAGCGGGGGAAAAAGAGACCCAGTACTTC. This codes for CASTLAGEKETQYF. The full variable domain, in which reference TRBV5-1 and TRBJ2-5 provide the parts outside the CDR3, is KAGVTQTPRYLIKTRGQQVTLSCSPISGHRSVSWYQQTPGQGLQFLFEYFSETQRNKGNFPGRFSGRQFSNSRSEMNVSTLELGDSALYLCASTLAGEKETQYFGPGTRLLVL.

The chain is built from TRBV4-1 and TRBJ1-5; possible D gene TRBD1, 6 bases. Germline V lookup: CDR1 MGHRA, CDR2 YSYEKL. CDR3 length: 17 residues. Deletions cut 6 bases from V and 2 bases from J, with 20 bases between. CDR3 protein: CASRRTRGGEGNQPQHF. CDR3 in DNA: TGCGCCAGCAGACGCACCAGGGGAGGTGAGGGCAATCAGCCCCAGCATTTT.

The table lists this clonotype with many counts. V gene TRBV2 combines with J gene TRBJ1-5; TRBD1 agrees at 7 bases. V gave up 6 bases and J gave up 0 bases; unmatched junction bases: 2. This CDR3 region has 14 residues. Germline loops: CDR1 SNHLY, CDR2 FYNNEI. As DNA, the CDR3 is TGTGCCAGCAGGACAGGGTTTAGCAATCAGCCCCAGCATTTT. Translated, it gives CASRTGFSNQPQHF.

This clonotype was seen many times. CDR3: CSARDGYTF. CDR3 nucleotide sequence: TGCAGTGCTAGGGATGGCTACACCTTC. The rearrangement uses TRBV20-1 and TRBJ1-2, with unresolved D. CDR1 is DFQATT, CDR2 SNEGSKA, per germline (reference sequence). The V end lost 3 bases, the J end lost 6 bases, and 2 bases lay between the germline ends. This CDR3 contains 9 residues.

This sequence joins TRBV7-6 and TRBJ1-1; possible D gene TRBD1, 5 bases. This CDR3 comprises 16 residues. Per germline, CDR1 SGHVS and CDR2 FNYEAQ. The V end lost 1 base, the J end lost 0 bases, and 12 bases lay between the germline ends. In DNA, the CDR3 is TGTGCCAGCAGCTTAGAACGAGGGGCCCTGAACACTGAAGCTTTCTTT. Its protein is CASSLERGALNTEAFF.

This sequence joins TRBV11-3 and TRBJ2-1; D ambiguous. The CDR3 is 16 residues long. V lost 5 bases and J 3 bases, leaving 17 bases between the germline ends. The germline CDR1 and CDR2 sequences are SGHNT and YENEEA. CDR3 residues: CASSEIRQPSYNEQFF. CDR3 sequence (DNA): TGTGCCAGCAGCGAGATACGTCAGCCTAGCTACAATGAGCAGTTCTTC.

Ten or more counts support this clonotype. The CDR3 loop reads CASRYRDRGLYTNTEAFF. In DNA form, the CDR3 reads TGTGCCAGCAGATATAGGGACAGGGGGCTCTACACGAACACTGAAGCTTTCTTT. The chain joins TRBV12-3 or TRBV12-4 to TRBJ1-1, with 12 bases identical to TRBD1. The CDR3 loop spans 18 amino acids. The V segment lost 6 bases and the J segment 1 base; nucleotides outside the gene matches: 12.